These T cell receptor beta chains were read from a single sample in a study of early T cells in non-severe SARS-CoV-2 infection. One entry per CDR3 protein results from TCRdb running MiXCR on the 5' RACE reads. The table records roughly 60,000 distinct CDR3 sequences, around 5.6% of them present only once. Sequenced sample: whole blood. The receptor set was obtained from an adult who was a healthcare worker with PCR-confirmed SARS-CoV-2 infection or an uninfected control (not recorded which). The CDR3 runs from the conserved cysteine through the conserved F or W. Fields, in order: CDR3 protein, J gene, V gene.

CSARLPLTGSYNEQFF,TRBJ2-1,TRBV20-1
CASIVGTKNTEAFF,TRBJ1-1,TRBV2
CASSISRGSSYEQYF,TRBJ2-7,TRBV19
CASSTGQGPNEQFF,TRBJ2-1,TRBV5-1
CASSARNYEQYF,TRBJ2-7,TRBV28
CASSQTGIPNTEAFF,TRBJ1-1,TRBV6-2/TRBV6-3
CASSETGTTSQPQHF,TRBJ1-5,TRBV6-4
CASSYHDGGNYGYTF,TRBJ1-2,TRBV6-5
CASSLGLSSAAFF,TRBJ1-1,TRBV7-2
CASSLVAGTTYEQYF,TRBJ2-7,TRBV11-1
CASSLGGTAETQYF,TRBJ2-5,TRBV7-8
CATSDLTDTGVALFF,TRBJ2-2,TRBV24-1
CASSLGGSGWSEAFF,TRBJ1-1,TRBV7-2
CASSVDTGELFF,TRBJ2-2,TRBV7-3
CSARSRENQPQHF,TRBJ1-5,TRBV20-1
CASSLEGLATDTQYF,TRBJ2-3,TRBV11-2
CASSSRTSVNTDTQYF,TRBJ2-3,TRBV7-9
CASNPYNGYGYTF,TRBJ1-2,TRBV12-3/TRBV12-4
CASSSGVDTQYF,TRBJ2-3,TRBV27
CASSQGLAGGMTYNEQFF,TRBJ2-1,TRBV5-6
CASSFQPGRETQYF,TRBJ2-5,TRBV7-2
CASSLVSRGRIDEQFF,TRBJ2-1,TRBV5-6
CASSPGGRNEQFF,TRBJ2-1,TRBV12-3/TRBV12-4
CASSSRTSARTDTQYF,TRBJ2-3,TRBV6-1
CASSLEVYSPLHF,TRBJ1-6,TRBV5-4
CASSLGDSYNEQFF,TRBJ2-1,TRBV11-3
CATSPLGDQPQHF,TRBJ1-5,TRBV15
CASSPDHSPLHF,TRBJ1-6,TRBV12-3/TRBV12-4
CASSLGQGGIYEQYF,TRBJ2-7,TRBV27
CASSQGGRGASTDTQYF,TRBJ2-3,TRBV4-1
CASSRSWGDEQYF,TRBJ2-7,TRBV18
CASSYDRRNTEAFF,TRBJ1-1,TRBV18